This T cell receptor (beta chain) was identified in a study of CD8+CD57+ T cells in acquired aplastic anemia. Researchers used genomic DNA as the template to profile TCR beta VDJ and CDR3. MiXCR, applied by TCRdb to the reads, yields one record per CDR3 protein. The repertoire holds fewer than 200,000 distinct CDR3 sequences, with 48% as singletons. Whoever was chosen for sequencing had shown CD8+CD57+ cell expansion by flow cytometry. V gave up 5 bases and J gave up 4 bases, with 18 bases separating them. In germline, CDR1 is MGHDK, CDR2 SYGVNS. The CDR3 length is 15 residues. Sequencing was done on a sample of sorted CD4+, CD8+, or CD8+CD57+ T cells (not recorded which) from PBMCs. The chain is built from TRBV25-1 and TRBJ2-7, with D maybe TRBD2 (6 bases). The TCR originated in a human donor with aplastic anemia. The CDR3 loop reads CASSPQRGGLYEQYF. The CDR3 DNA reads as TGTGCCAGCAGTCCCCAAAGGGGAGGACTGTACGAGCAGTACTTC.